The 22 T cell receptor beta chains below all came from one sample that was sequenced in a study of cytomegalovirus exposure and HLA in healthy donors. PCR amplification relied on 60 Vbeta primers (plus 13 Jbeta primers). Some clones are missing from TCRdb's copy, which holds only in-frame ones; the method was immunoSEQ multiplex PCR. The record lists 40,000 to 50,000 clones, of which the ten most abundant hold less than 2.5%. Sequencing input: PBMCs. All receptors come from a woman between 35 and 50 years old in good health and CMV-seronegative.

This chain links TRBV2 with TRBJ1-4; D is unresolved. Germline V lookup: CDR1 SNHLY, CDR2 FYNNEI. There are 14 residues in the CDR3. The V and J ends lost 4 bases and 6 bases respectively, with 12 bases between them. In DNA, the CDR3 is TGTGCCAGCAGTGCCGGGAATCCGGATGAAAAACTGTTTTTT. Its translation: CASSAGNPDEKLFF. Using reference TRBV2 and TRBJ1-4 for the parts outside the CDR3, the full variable domain is EPEVTQTPSHQVTQMGQEVILRCVPISNHLYFYWYRQILGQKVEFLVSFYNNEISEKSEIFDDQFSVERPDGSNFTLKIRSTKLEDSAMYFCASSAGNPDEKLFFGSGTQLSVL.

The chain links TRBV4-3 to TRBJ2-2; weak D call: TRBD1 (6 bases). Germline loops: CDR1 LGHNA, CDR2 YSLEER. The CDR3 runs 14 residues. V lost 1 base, J lost 6 bases, and 9 bases lay in between. The CDR3, as DNA: TGCGCCAGCAGCCAAGGAGGGGGACCCGGGGAGCTGTTTTTT. As protein: CASSQGGGPGELFF.

CDR3 in DNA: TGTGCCAGCAGTTCTCCGGGACAGGGCCTTCACGAGCAGTACTTC. This translates into CASSSPGQGLHEQYF. The chain has TRBV6-5 and TRBJ2-7; TRBD1 agrees at 9 bases. V lost 4 bases and J lost 5; bases outside the gene matches: 9. The CDR3 totals 15 residues. Germline CDR1 is MNHEY and CDR2 is SVGAGI.

The chain has TRBV27 and TRBJ2-5; the D gene is possibly TRBD2 (7 bases). The CDR3 length is 16 residues. V was shortened by 2 bases and J by 1 base, with 14 bases between the two germline ends. Germline V gives CDR1 MNHEY, CDR2 SMNVEV (reference sequence). Here the CDR3 reads CASSLIAGAVQETQYF. The CDR3 coding sequence is TGTGCCAGCAGTTTAATTGCGGGGGCGGTCCAAGAGACCCAGTACTTC.

The chain links TRBV5-4 to TRBJ2-7; 7 bases align to TRBD1. Germline V lookup: CDR1 SGHNT, CDR2 YYREEE (reference sequence). This CDR3 region has 13 residues. Trimming cost V 2 bases and J 5 bases; bases outside gene matches: 4. CDR3 sequence reads: CASSFQGENEQYF. The CDR3 DNA reads TGTGCCAGCAGCTTCCAGGGGGAGAACGAGCAGTACTTC.

The chain carries TRBV19 and TRBJ2-1; a possible D gene is TRBD2 (5 bases). CDR1 is LNHDA, CDR2 SQIVND, per germline (reference sequence). The CDR3 contains 18 residues. V lost 7 bases to trimming and J lost 0 bases, with 22 bases between them. The CDR3 region has the DNA TGTGCCAGTACCCGGGGTAGCGAAAAAGGAAGCTCCTACAATGAGCAGTTCTTC. Translation gives CASTRGSEKGSSYNEQFF.

CDR3 amino acids: CASSQEADRGVGNTIYF. The CDR3 region has the DNA TGCGCCAGCAGCCAAGAAGCAGACAGGGGTGTAGGAAACACCATATATTTT. This sequence joins TRBV4-3 and TRBJ1-3; 8 positions agree with TRBD1. CDR3 size: 17 residues. CDR1 is LGHNA and CDR2 is YSLEER in the germline V gene. The trim removed 0 bases at V and 4 bases at J, leaving 8 bases unmatched.

The CDR3 protein is CASSSGQGKNEQFF. The DNA for the CDR3 is TGTGCCAGCAGCTCGGGACAGGGCAAAAATGAGCAGTTCTTC. The genes are TRBV13 and TRBJ2-1; 9 bases match TRBD1. After removal of 4 bases from V and 7 bases from J, the junction contained 5 bases not matched to a gene. The CDR3 loop spans 14 amino acids. CDR1 and CDR2 (germline): PRHDT, FYEKMQ (reference sequence).

The chain joins TRBV25-1 to TRBJ2-5; 11 bases line up with TRBD2. The J call may not be correct, given that the DNA end is closer to TRBJ2-7. This CDR3 is built from 14 residues. CDR1 and CDR2 (germline): MGHDK, SYGVNS. CDR3 nucleotide sequence: TGTGCCAGCAGTGAGACTAGCGGGAAGTACGAGCAGTACTTC. Protein: CASSETSGKYEQYF.

J is TRBJ2-3 and V is TRBV15, with TRBD1 matching over 10 bases. Germline values: CDR1 LNHNV, CDR2 YYDKDF (reference sequence). The CDR3 runs to 16 residues. Trimming removed 2 bases from V and 2 bases from J; junction bases left unmatched: 4. The CDR3 protein is CATSRRDRGPTDTQYF. The DNA of the CDR3 is TGTGCCACCAGCAGAAGAGACAGGGGGCCCACAGATACGCAGTATTTT.

The chain recombines TRBV4-3 with TRBJ1-2; TRBD1 matches 12 bases. CDR3 length equals 16 residues. V lost 0 bases, J lost 4 bases, and 3 bases stayed unmatched. CDR1 LGHNA and CDR2 YSLEER come from the germline V gene. DNA for the CDR3: TGCGCCAGCAGCCAAGATTGGGGACAGGGGGCCTATGGCTACACCTTC. This sequence encodes CASSQDWGQGAYGYTF.

The J gene is TRBJ1-1, the V gene TRBV30; no clear D gene. This CDR3 has 13 amino acids. Germline CDR1 is GTSNPN and CDR2 is SVGIG (reference sequence). V dropped 2 bases and J dropped 4 bases, with 11 bases sitting between them. The CDR3 DNA is TGTGCCTGGAGTTCCGCAGGAAGCACTGAAGCTTTCTTT. It encodes CAWSSAGSTEAFF.

The chain employs TRBV5-6 and TRBJ1-1; 7 positions match TRBD1. The CDR3 consists of 14 residues. J lost 5 bases, V lost 0 bases, and 4 bases had no gene match. The V gene's germline CDR1 is SGHDT and CDR2 YYEEEE. CDR3 coding DNA: TGTGCCAGCAGCTTGGAGGGGGCTTGGACTGAAGCTTTCTTT. Amino acids: CASSLEGAWTEAFF.

About this clone: A read error may account for a junction end that differs from germline. V gene TRBV6-1 combines with J gene TRBJ1-5; tentative D call: TRBD1 (5 bases). The germline CDR1 and CDR2 sequences are MNHNS and SASEGT. The CDR3 contains 14 residues. CDR3 region: CASREGGADQPQHF. The CDR3 DNA follows: TGTGCCAGCAGAGAAGGTGGGGCGGATCAGCCCCAGCATTTT.

The rearrangement links TRBV5-1 to TRBJ2-2, with D possibly matching TRBD1 (5 bases). The germline CDR1 and CDR2 sequences are SGHRS and YFSETQ. Trimming stripped 0 bases from V and 7 bases from J, with 13 bases between. This CDR3 region has 15 residues. The chain's CDR3 is CASSLVDRPNGELFF. The CDR3, as DNA: TGCGCCAGCAGCTTGGTTGACAGACCAAACGGGGAGCTGTTTTTT. Full variable domain (missing parts from reference TRBV5-1 and TRBJ2-2): KAGVTQTPRYLIKTRGQQVTLSCSPISGHRSVSWYQQTPGQGLQFLFEYFSETQRNKGNFPGRFSGRQFSNSRSEMNVSTLELGDSALYLCASSLVDRPNGELFFGEGSRLTVL.

The V and J genes are TRBV5-1 and TRBJ1-2, with D unclear. V gave up 0 bases and J gave up 8 bases, with 11 bases separating them. CDR3 length: 13 amino acids. In germline, CDR1 is SGHRS, CDR2 YFSETQ. The CDR3 DNA sequence: TGCGCCAGCAGCTTGGATGGCCAAACGGGCTACACCTTC. Its translation: CASSLDGQTGYTF.

The chain uses TRBV2 and TRBJ1-5, with D possibly matching TRBD1 (6 bases). Trimming cost V 4 bases and J 3 bases, with 13 bases left between them. The CDR3 runs 15 residues. Germline V lookup: CDR1 SNHLY, CDR2 FYNNEI. The CDR3 protein is CASSVNRAPNQPQHF. The CDR3, as DNA: TGTGCCAGCAGTGTTAACAGGGCCCCCAATCAGCCCCAGCATTTT.

The chain links TRBV30 to TRBJ1-2; D not resolved. The CDR3 is made up of 11 amino acids. Germline lookup yields CDR1 GTSNPN and CDR2 SVGIG (reference sequence). The V and J ends lost 4 bases and 10 bases respectively, with 13 bases between them. The CDR3 here is CAWTLAELYTF. In DNA, the CDR3 is TGTGCCTGGACCCTTGCTGAGCTCTACACCTTC.

The V and J genes are TRBV7-8 and TRBJ2-5; TRBD1 is a possible D gene (5 bases). The CDR3 has 14 amino acids. Germline V gene data show CDR1 as SGHVS and CDR2 as FQNEAQ. V lost 1 base to trimming and J lost 6 bases, with 12 bases between them. CDR3 in amino acids: CASSLGRAGKTQYF. The CDR3 coding sequence is TGTGCCAGCAGCTTAGGCAGGGCTGGGAAGACCCAGTACTTC.

The chain links TRBV2 to TRBJ1-1; D not certain. The V gene lost 3 bases and the J gene lost 3 bases, with 8 bases spanning the gap. The CDR3 contains 13 residues. CDR1 and CDR2 (germline): SNHLY, FYNNEI. The CDR3 DNA reads TGTGCCAGCAGTGAGTTAGGAGACACTGAAGCTTTCTTT. The encoded protein is CASSELGDTEAFF.

V gene TRBV19 combines with J gene TRBJ1-3; D may be TRBD1 (5 bases). Trimming cost V 3 bases and J 0 bases, with 6 bases left between them. The length of the CDR3 is 14 residues. CDR1 and CDR2 (germline): LNHDA, SQIVND (reference sequence). This CDR3 is CASSITGSGNTIYF. In DNA form, the CDR3 reads TGTGCCAGTAGTATCACAGGCTCTGGAAACACCATATATTTT.

V is TRBV29-1 and J is TRBJ2-2; 15 nucleotides match TRBD2. V trimming: 5 bases; J trimming: 8 bases; junction bases outside the gene matches: 6. The CDR3 length is 15 residues. CDR1 SQVTM and CDR2 ANQGSEA come from the germline V gene. The DNA of the CDR3 is TGCAGCGTTACCGGGACTAGCGGGAGGACGGGGGAGCTGTTTTTT. This encodes CSVTGTSGRTGELFF.